The present T cell receptor (beta chain) was sequenced within a study of T cell repertoires in cytomegalovirus infection. Study in general: CMV infection together with matching HLA type was indicated by public TCR beta signatures.

This clonotype was observed many times. TCRdb used MiXCR to reprocess the reads, holding one entry per CDR3 protein. The sample records tens of thousands of distinct CDR3 sequences, 4% being singletons. With 3 bases removed from V and 7 bases from J, the gap between germline ends came to 12 bases. This CDR3 comprises 13 residues. Per germline, CDR1 KGHSH and CDR2 LQKENI. The chain has TRBV18 and TRBJ1-2; no definite D call. This TCR was recovered from a human donor in good health (CMV status not recorded). Some clones in this sample may be carry-over from other donors' samples. The sample consisted of PBMCs. CDR3 sequence reads: CASSPSRTGGYTF. In DNA form, the CDR3 reads TGTGCCAGCTCACCCTCCAGGACCGGTGGCTACACCTTC.